This paragraph reports one TCR beta chain. Antigen unknown. The germline V gene encodes CDR1 SGHRS and CDR2 YFSETQ. The CDR3 totals 16 residues. Trimming shortened V by 0 bases and J by 1 base, and 8 bases separated the two germline ends. The record originates from a study of a mutant IDH1 vaccine in newly diagnosed glioma. Overall study context: Before enrollment, the patients had been treated with radiotherapy alone, temozolomide alone, or both together. Most of them had received both.

Profiled with immunoSEQ multiplex PCR; TCRdb holds only in-frame clones, not every one. The sample lists about 54,000 clones; approximately 87% were seen once. Overall study findings and caveats: Vaccine-induced immune responses occurred in 93.3% of patients.

Time point reported: week 35, safety follow-up. Topical imiquimod accompanied each vaccine dose, which consisted of 300 ug of mutant IDH1 20-mer peptide. The patients were given eight vaccinations, one each in weeks 1, 3, 5, 7, 11, 15, 19 and 23. The sequencing used PBMCs, collected from a glioma patient whose treatment included an IDH1 peptide vaccine. The TCR was taken from a man aged 35-49 years with glioma. The chain combines TRBV5-1 with TRBJ2-6, with D unclear. The CDR3: CASSLGHQSGANVLTF. DNA of the CDR3: TGCGCCAGCAGCTTGGGACACCAATCTGGGGCCAACGTCCTGACTTTC.